This T cell receptor beta chain is drawn from a study of cytomegalovirus exposure and HLA in healthy donors. Concerning this clone itself: The antigen remains unidentified.

CDR1 is MGHRA and CDR2 is YSYEKL in the germline V gene. The CDR3 extends over 18 amino acids. After removal of 0 bases from V and 3 bases from J, the junction contained 5 bases not matched to a gene. Study-wide findings and caveats: Diagnosis of cytomegalovirus status made by the classifier reportedly showed high specificity and sensitivity. Reported findings show TCR beta sequences accurately forecast HLA-A and HLA-B alleles in most subjects.

The study ran its PCR with 60 Vbeta and 13 Jbeta primers. Original analysis: Roughly 81 million unique TCR beta chains, 9 million to 12 million shared, were counted in a later analysis. Assay: immunoSEQ multiplex PCR; the TCRdb copy retains only in-frame clones and omits some. V, J and clone size are those of that table, while D and trimming were read from the DNA. The sample lists about 140,000 clones; 73% were seen once. The gene calls are TRBV4-1 and TRBJ2-3, with 14 bases identical to TRBD2. This clonotype was obtained from a woman in her 40s in good health and CMV-seronegative. Sequences were obtained from PBMCs. CDR3 sequence reads: CASSQESGTSGGTDTQYF. DNA for the CDR3: TGCGCCAGCAGCCAAGAAAGCGGGACTAGCGGGGGAACAGATACGCAGTATTTT.